The 26 T cell receptor beta chains below come from one sample, sequenced in a study of blood T cell repertoires in COVID-19 (dated by TCRdb to about 2020). Library prep was done by the immunoSEQ multiplex PCR assay. The clones in this table, taken by TCRdb from immuneACCESS, are in-frame only. Not every clone is retained; where verified, under half of the shortfall comes from an unresolved V gene, and the cause of the rest is unknown. This sample is represented by approximately 110,000 clones; under 80% of them were singletons. About 20% of the sample is held by the ten biggest clonotypes. The sample was peripheral blood. These receptor sequences come from a man aged 70-80 years with active or convalescent COVID-19.

Comments on this clone: Here the CDR3 omits its conserved ending phenylalanine or tryptophan, so a read error is the likely source. It is unclear where the CDR3 begins or ends on the DNA, so no DNA is shown, and the CDR3 is as TCRdb lists it. This rearrangement joins TRBV28 to TRBJ1-2; the listed D gene, TRBD1, was not tested against the DNA. Germline CDR1 is MDHEN and CDR2 is SYDVKM. The CDR3 numbers 13 amino acids, ends counted. The CDR3 loop reads CASSPGRDRVVSC.

The chain employs TRBV30 and TRBJ2-7, with a possible D match to TRBD1 (6 bases). V was shortened by 2 bases and J by 0 bases, with 8 bases between the two germline ends. The CDR3 spans 13 residues. Per the germline V gene, CDR1 is GTSNPN and CDR2 is SVGIG (reference sequence). The CDR3 spells CAWSRGNSYEQYF. Written as DNA, the CDR3 is TGTGCCTGGAGTAGGGGGAACTCCTACGAGCAGTACTTC. Using reference TRBV30 and TRBJ2-7 for the parts outside the CDR3, the full variable domain is SQTIHQWPATLVQPVGSPLSLECTVEGTSNPNLYWYRQAAGRGLQLLFYSVGIGQISSEVPQNLSASRPQDRQFILSSKKLLLSDSGFYLCAWSRGNSYEQYFGPGTRLTVT.

V gene TRBV14 combines with J gene TRBJ1-1; D possibly corresponds to TRBD1 (5 bases). Germline CDR1 is SGHDN and CDR2 is FVKESK. This CDR3 contains 16 residues. Between the trimmed V and J ends, which lost 1 base and 1 base, there was a span of 13 bases. CDR3 nucleotides: TGTGCCAGCAGCCAAGTCCGACAGAGTCAGAACACTGAAGCTTTCTTT. Translated: CASSQVRQSQNTEAFF.

The chain employs TRBV11-2 and TRBJ2-7, with D maybe TRBD2 (6 bases). This CDR3 has 16 amino acids. CDR1 is SGHAT, CDR2 FQNNGV, per germline. V lost 5 bases and J 0 bases, leaving 17 bases between the germline ends. CDR3 nucleotide sequence: TGTGCCAGCAGCCCCCTAAGGAGGGCCGACTCCTACGAGCAGTACTTC. It translates to CASSPLRRADSYEQYF.

There are a few counts of this clone. V usage is TRBV19 and J usage is TRBJ1-4, with 12 positions matching TRBD1. J gave up 8 bases and V 9 bases, and 4 bases lay outside the gene matches. This CDR3 region has 13 residues. Germline lookup yields CDR1 LNHDA and CDR2 SQIVND (reference sequence). The CDR3 sequence is CASAGTGGEKLFF. Written as DNA, the CDR3 is TGTGCCAGCGCCGGGACAGGGGGCGAAAAACTGTTTTTT. Supplemented by reference TRBV19 and TRBJ1-4, the full variable domain reads DGGITQSPKYLFRKEGQNVTLSCEQNLNHDAMYWYRQDPGQGLRLIYYSQIVNDFQKGDIAEGYSVSREKKESFPLTVTSAQKNPTAFYLCASAGTGGEKLFFGSGTQLSVL.

J is TRBJ1-1 and V is TRBV3-1 (or the pseudogene TRBV3-2); TRBD1 might be the D (5 bases). The ends were cut back, 4 bases at V and 8 bases at J, with 14 bases in the middle. The CDR3 runs 13 residues. Per the germline V gene, CDR1 is LGHDT and CDR2 is YNNKEL (reference sequence). The CDR3 region has the DNA TGTGCCAGCAGCCTCGGGACTCCCCTGGAAGCTTTCTTT. Protein: CASSLGTPLEAFF.

This clone showed up just a few times. The V and J genes are TRBV2 and TRBJ1-6, with D tentatively TRBD1 (6 bases). V was shortened by 4 bases and J by 7 bases, with 11 bases between the two germline ends. This CDR3 is 14 amino acids long. Per germline, CDR1 SNHLY and CDR2 FYNNEI. The CDR3 DNA sequence: TGTGCCAGCAGTGCGGGGCAGGGGAATTCACCCCTCCACTTT. Translation: CASSAGQGNSPLHF.

V gene TRBV3-1 (or the pseudogene TRBV3-2) combines with J gene TRBJ1-5; D ambiguous. Trimming cost V 2 bases and J 7 bases, with 9 bases left between them. CDR1 and CDR2 (germline): LGHDT, YNNKEL (reference sequence). The CDR3 has 13 amino acids. The CDR3 loop is CASSQFLEQPQHF. CDR3 bases: TGTGCCAGCAGCCAATTTCTAGAGCAGCCCCAGCATTTT.

This clone was detected only a few times. V usage is TRBV28 and J usage is TRBJ1-5, with 7 bases identical to TRBD1. The germline V gene encodes CDR1 MDHEN and CDR2 SYDVKM. The CDR3 sequence is 14 residues long. Losses at the gene ends were 6 bases for V and 6 bases for J; bases not matched to a gene: 8. The CDR3 nucleotides are TGTGCCAGCAGGGCTACAGGGGCGGGTCAGCCCCAGCATTTT. This codes for CASRATGAGQPQHF. The full variable domain, rest sourced from reference TRBV28 and TRBJ1-5, is DVKVTQSSRYLVKRTGEKVFLECVQDMDHENMFWYRQDPGLGLRLIYFSYDVKMKEKGDIPEGYSVSREKKERFSLILESASTNQTSMYLCASRATGAGQPQHFGDGTRLSIL.

This chain joins TRBV28 and TRBJ2-3; tentative D call: TRBD1 (6 bases). V dropped 7 bases and J dropped 7 bases, with 12 bases sitting between them. From germline, CDR1 is MDHEN and CDR2 SYDVKM. The CDR3 extends over 12 amino acids. In DNA, the CDR3 is TGTGCCAGCACGCCAGGGACAAATACGCAGTATTTT. This encodes CASTPGTNTQYF.

V and J are TRBV28 and TRBJ2-6; TRBD2 might be the D (5 bases). The CDR3 is made up of 18 amino acids. Germline V gives CDR1 MDHEN, CDR2 SYDVKM. Trimming shortened V by 6 bases and J by 2 bases, and 20 bases separated the two germline ends. CDR3 in DNA: TGTGCCAGCAGCTCCCCGAGGGCGGCAGCTGCTGGGGCCAACGTCCTGACTTTC. This sequence encodes CASSSPRAAAAGANVLTF.

The genes are TRBV2 and TRBJ1-3; 8 bases line up with TRBD1. V shed 6 bases, J shed 4 bases, and the junction held 8 bases outside the gene matches. The CDR3 sequence is 15 residues long. CDR1 and CDR2 (germline): SNHLY, FYNNEI. DNA for the CDR3: TGTGCCAGCAGGGGGACAGGAAACTCGGGAAACACCATATATTTT. This translates into CASRGTGNSGNTIYF. Full variable domain (remainder filled in from reference TRBV2 and TRBJ1-3): EPEVTQTPSHQVTQMGQEVILRCVPISNHLYFYWYRQILGQKVEFLVSFYNNEISEKSEIFDDQFSVERPDGSNFTLKIRSTKLEDSAMYFCASRGTGNSGNTIYFGEGSWLTVV.

The V gene is TRBV10-3, the J gene TRBJ1-1; D gene unclear. The CDR3 loop spans 15 amino acids. CDR1 ENHRY and CDR2 SYGVKD come from the germline V gene. V lost 3 bases and J 0 bases, leaving 11 bases between the germline ends. In nucleotides, the CDR3 is TGTGCCATCAGTGACTCGGTTTACCTGAACACTGAAGCTTTCTTT. Translated, it gives CAISDSVYLNTEAFF.

This clone was seen more than once but under ten times. The junction does not match germline at one end; this may be a read error. The J gene is TRBJ1-1, the V gene TRBV3-1 (or the pseudogene TRBV3-2), with 8 bases aligning to TRBD1. The germline CDR1 and CDR2 sequences are LGHDT and YNNKEL (reference sequence). The CDR3 contains 13 residues. CDR3 residues: CASRGQENAEAFF. As DNA, the CDR3 is TGTGCCAGCAGGGGACAGGAGAACGCTGAAGCTTTCTTT.

The chain links TRBV19 to TRBJ1-5, with 7 bases that match TRBD1. Germline V gives CDR1 LNHDA, CDR2 SQIVND (reference sequence). The CDR3 spans 15 residues. The trim removed 5 bases at V and 6 bases at J, leaving 10 bases unmatched. The CDR3 nucleotides are TGTGCCAGTAGTCGACAGGGTGGGGTACGTCAGCCCCAGCATTTT. Residues: CASSRQGGVRQPQHF.

The chain couples TRBV12-3 or TRBV12-4 to TRBJ1-4; 7 bases fit TRBD1. CDR3 size: 13 residues. The J segment lost 5 bases and the V segment lost 8 bases, leaving 5 bases of the junction unmatched. The CDR3 bases are TGTGCCAGCTCGACAGGGCAGAATGAAAAACTGTTTTTT. Protein product: CASSTGQNEKLFF.

The chain links TRBV7-3 to TRBJ2-3; D is unclear. The ends were cut back, 3 bases at V and 1 base at J, with 5 bases in the middle. CDR3 length equals 13 residues. Germline-derived CDR1 and CDR2 are SGHTA and FQGTGA. The CDR3 bases are TGTGCCAGCAGCTTGAGCGGCACAGATACGCAGTATTTT. It codes for CASSLSGTDTQYF.

The J gene is TRBJ2-7, the V gene TRBV11-3; D not certain. The CDR3 length is 13 residues. Germline values: CDR1 SGHNT, CDR2 YENEEA. V lost 0 bases to trimming and J lost 3 bases, with 6 bases between them. The CDR3 nucleotides are TGTGCCAGCAGCTTAGATCGACACTACGAGCAGTACTTC. Translated, it gives CASSLDRHYEQYF.

This clone was observed at least ten times. This chain links TRBV11-2 with TRBJ2-3; D is unclear. The CDR3 is 13 residues long. The germline gives CDR1 SGHAT, CDR2 FQNNGV. V dropped 1 base and J dropped 4 bases, with 6 bases sitting between them. The CDR3, as DNA: TGTGCCAGCAGCTTAGTCGGTGCAGATACGCAGTATTTT. This codes for CASSLVGADTQYF.

J is TRBJ2-1 and V is TRBV5-1; 12 positions match TRBD2. The CDR3 is 17 residues long. V dropped 5 bases and J dropped 7; count of bases not matched to a gene: 13. CDR1 is SGHRS and CDR2 is YFSETQ in the germline V gene. CDR3 DNA sequence: TGCGCCAGCAGTTTACCACCGGGACTAGCGGGTATAAATGAGCAGTTCTTC. It is translated as CASSLPPGLAGINEQFF.

This chain connects TRBV15 to TRBJ1-5; D unresolved. V was trimmed by 0 bases and J by 3 bases, leaving 12 bases between them. The CDR3 runs to 16 residues. CDR1 and CDR2 from the germline V gene are LNHNV and YYDKDF (reference sequence). In nucleotides, the CDR3 is TGTGCCACCAGCAGAGATGAAGGACTGTTCAATCAGCCCCAGCATTTT. It yields the protein CATSRDEGLFNQPQHF. Together with reference TRBV15 and TRBJ1-5, the CDR3 gives the full variable domain: DAMVIQNPRYQVTQFGKPVTLSCSQTLNHNVMYWYQQKSSQAPKLLFHYYDKDFNNEADTPDNFQSRRPNTSFCFLDIRSPGLGDTAMYLCATSRDEGLFNQPQHFGDGTRLSIL.

The gene calls are TRBV28 and TRBJ2-7, with D maybe TRBD1 (6 bases). CDR1 and CDR2 from the germline V gene are MDHEN and SYDVKM. V lost 5 bases to trimming and J lost 9 bases, with 20 bases between them. There are 14 residues in the CDR3. The CDR3 sequence is CASSPRARVRGQYF. CDR3 in DNA: TGTGCCAGCAGTCCCAGGGCGCGGGTCAGGGGGCAGTACTTC.

The rearrangement joins TRBV9 to TRBJ1-1; D possibly corresponds to TRBD1 (5 bases). V lost 4 bases and J lost 3, with 13 bases in between. This CDR3 spans 14 amino acids. The germline gives CDR1 SGDLS, CDR2 YYNGEE. CDR3: CASSPWGGDTEAFF. As DNA, the CDR3 is TGTGCCAGCAGCCCCTGGGGAGGGGACACTGAAGCTTTCTTT. Complete variable domain (other parts from reference TRBV9 and TRBJ1-1): DSGVTQTPKHLITATGQRVTLRCSPRSGDLSVYWYQQSLDQGLQFLIQYYNGEERAKGNILERFSAQQFPDLHSELNLSSLELGDSALYFCASSPWGGDTEAFFGQGTRLTVV.

The chain carries TRBV9 and TRBJ2-3; possibly TRBD2 for D (6 bases). The V end lost 1 base, the J end lost 2 bases, and 14 bases lay between the germline ends. Germline CDR1 reads SGDLS; CDR2 reads YYNGEE. The CDR3 is 16 amino acids. The CDR3, as DNA: TGTGCCAGCAGCGTATTAAGTTGGGAGGACACAGATACGCAGTATTTT. It is translated as CASSVLSWEDTDTQYF.

CDR3 coding DNA: TGCGCCAGCAGTGGGCCTCGGACAGGGACTAACTATGGCTACACCTTC. Its translation is CASSGPRTGTNYGYTF. The V gene is TRBV10-2, the J gene TRBJ1-2, with 8 bases identical to TRBD1. The CDR3 length is 16 residues. The junction had 7 bases not matched to a gene; V was cut back by 4 bases and J by 0 bases. Germline CDR1 reads WSHSY; CDR2 reads SAAADI.

The CDR3 protein is CASSPTDQLAKNIQYF. The CDR3 DNA sequence: TGCGCCAGCAGCCCGACAGACCAATTAGCCAAAAACATTCAGTACTTC. The genes are TRBV4-1 and TRBJ2-4, with D tentatively TRBD1 (5 bases). V was clipped by 4 bases and J by 0 bases, with 13 bases between them. Germline values: CDR1 MGHRA, CDR2 YSYEKL. The CDR3 contains 16 residues.